The 29 T cell receptor beta chains below were found in one sample sequenced in a study of CD8 T cells in Susac syndrome. An amount of RNA that ranged from about 0.45 to 1 ug was reverse transcribed with random hexamers. TCRdb redid the calling of the immunoSEQ multiplex PCR reads with MiXCR, one entry per CDR3 protein. The sample lists about 300,000 distinct CDR3 sequences; about nine tenths were seen once. Sequenced: CD8+ T cells from PBMCs. The receptors shown here come from a human donor with multiple sclerosis.

The chain uses TRBV6-4 and TRBJ2-6; 9 bases are a match to TRBD1. There are 16 residues in the CDR3. V was clipped by 9 bases and J by 4 bases; unmatched bases: 10. Germline loops: CDR1 MRHNA, CDR2 SNTAGT. The CDR3 loop reads CASSPGTGSGANVLTF. Here the CDR3 DNA reads TGTGCCAGTAGTCCCGGGACAGGGTCCGGGGCCAACGTCCTGACTTTC.

This clonotype was seen just once. The chain links TRBV6-8 to TRBJ1-3, with D perhaps TRBD1 (5 bases). Germline V gives CDR1 MNHGY, CDR2 SAAAGT. CDR3 length: 17 residues. Trimming shortened V by 0 bases and J by 0 bases, and 12 bases separated the two germline ends. For the CDR3, the DNA is TGTGCCAGCAGTTACTCTAACAGGCGATTCTCTGGAAACACCATATATTTT. Residues: CASSYSNRRFSGNTIYF.

The V gene is TRBV7-2, the J gene TRBJ1-5, with D possibly being TRBD1 (6 bases). CDR3 length: 17 residues. V gave up 5 bases and J gave up 9 bases, with 26 bases separating them. Per germline, CDR1 SGHTA and CDR2 FQGNSA. The CDR3 DNA is TGTGCCAGCAGCCCCCCGGGACAACTCCGTCCCCCTCCGCCCCAGCATTTT. Translated: CASSPPGQLRPPPPQHF. Full variable domain (missing parts from reference TRBV7-2 and TRBJ1-5): GAGVSQSPSNKVTEKGKDVELRCDPISGHTALYWYRQSLGQGLEFLIYFQGNSAPDKSGLPSDRFSAERTGGSVSTLTIQRTQQEDSAVYLCASSPPGQLRPPPPQHFGDGTRLSIL.

The chain employs TRBV2 and TRBJ2-7; either TRBD1 or TRBD2 may supply D (5 bases each). Per germline, CDR1 SNHLY and CDR2 FYNNEI. This CDR3 spans 14 amino acids. The V end was cut by 8 bases, the J end by 5 bases, with 19 bases between. The CDR3 here is CASPRGTGKHEQYF. CDR3 bases: TGTGCCAGCCCGAGAGGGACGGGGAAGCACGAGCAGTACTTC.

This clonotype occurred once. The J gene is TRBJ2-1, the V gene TRBV3-1; D remains ambiguous. Germline CDR1 and CDR2: LGHDT and YNNKEL (reference sequence). The V and J ends lost 0 bases and 6 bases respectively, with 6 bases between them. CDR3 length: 13 residues. As DNA, the CDR3 is TGTGCCAGCAGCCAAGATCTGTTCAATGAGCAGTTCTTC. Translated: CASSQDLFNEQFF.

In this sample, this clonotype turned up once. The rearrangement joins TRBV11-1 to TRBJ2-2; weak D call: TRBD2 (5 bases). V was shortened by 6 bases and J by 3 bases, with 29 bases between the two germline ends. CDR3 length equals 20 residues. CDR1 and CDR2 from the germline V gene are SGHAT and FQDESV (reference sequence). As DNA, the CDR3 is TGTGCCAGCAGTGACCCCAGACCCAGCCGACAAGAGGAGGACACCGGGGAGCTGTTTTTT. This sequence encodes CASSDPRPSRQEEDTGELFF.

The genes are TRBV14 and TRBJ1-2; 9 nucleotides agree with TRBD1. CDR1 and CDR2 (germline): SGHDN, FVKESK. There are 15 residues in the CDR3. Trimming removed 3 bases from V and 3 bases from J; junction bases left unmatched: 5. CDR3 nucleotide sequence: TGTGCCAGCAGCCAGCCGGGACAGGGATACTATGGCTACACCTTC. It codes for CASSQPGQGYYGYTF.

This clonotype was seen a handful of times. This chain connects TRBV19 to TRBJ2-7; D call uncertain. The V gene's germline CDR1 is LNHDA and CDR2 SQIVND (reference sequence). The CDR3 covers 12 residues. V lost 4 bases and J 3 bases, leaving 7 bases between the germline ends. The CDR3 here is CASSSGIYEQYF. CDR3 bases: TGTGCCAGTAGTAGCGGCATCTACGAGCAGTACTTC. The variable domain in full, completed from reference TRBV19 and TRBJ2-7, reads DGGITQSPKYLFRKEGQNVTLSCEQNLNHDAMYWYRQDPGQGLRLIYYSQIVNDFQKGDIAEGYSVSREKKESFPLTVTSAQKNPTAFYLCASSSGIYEQYFGPGTRLTVT.

This clonotype occurred once. The V gene is TRBV7-6, the J gene TRBJ1-5; 8 nucleotides line up with TRBD1. CDR3 size: 16 residues. V lost 4 bases, J lost 0 bases, and 5 bases stayed unmatched. Germline V gene sequence: CDR1 SGHVS, CDR2 FNYEAQ. The CDR3 sequence: CASSSETGDSNQPQHF. CDR3 nucleotide sequence: TGTGCCAGCAGCTCCGAGACAGGGGATAGCAATCAGCCCCAGCATTTT. The full variable domain, completed using reference TRBV7-6 and TRBJ1-5, is GAGVSQSPRYKVTKRGQDVALRCDPISGHVSLYWYRQALGQGPEFLTYFNYEAQQDKSGLPNDRFSAERPEGSISTLTIQRTEQRDSAMYRCASSSETGDSNQPQHFGDGTRLSIL.

The chain combines TRBV6-2 or TRBV6-3 with TRBJ2-1, with TRBD2 identical over 10 bases. Germline V gives CDR1 MNHEY, CDR2 SVGEGT. Trimming cost V 8 bases and J 9 bases; bases outside gene matches: 7. The CDR3 length is 13 residues. The CDR3 loop reads CASLAGEGGEQFF. DNA of the CDR3: TGTGCCAGCCTAGCGGGAGAGGGAGGTGAGCAGTTCTTC.

The chain is built from TRBV4-1 and TRBJ2-5; D uncertain. The ends were cut back, 1 base at V and 1 base at J, with 4 bases in the middle. CDR3 length equals 13 residues. Germline V gene lookup returns CDR1 MGHRA and CDR2 YSYEKL. The CDR3 DNA reads TGCGCCAGCAGCCAAGGGATCCAAGAGACCCAGTACTTC. Amino acids: CASSQGIQETQYF.

The chain uses TRBV5-6 and TRBJ1-1, with 10 nucleotides matching TRBD1. V dropped 0 bases and J dropped 4; count of bases not matched to a gene: 0. Per germline, CDR1 SGHDT and CDR2 YYEEEE. The CDR3 is 14 amino acids. CDR3 in amino acids: CASSLGQGATEAFF. The CDR3 coding sequence is TGTGCCAGCAGCTTGGGACAGGGGGCCACTGAAGCTTTCTTT.

This chain connects TRBV7-9 to TRBJ2-4; perhaps TRBD1 as D (5 bases). CDR1 is SEHNR, CDR2 FQNEAQ, per germline (reference sequence). The length of the CDR3 is 14 residues. V was trimmed by 5 bases and J by 4 bases, leaving 12 bases between them. CDR3 sequence reads: CASSPDSLKNIQYF. As DNA, the CDR3 is TGTGCCAGCAGCCCCGACAGCCTTAAAAACATTCAGTACTTC.

V gene TRBV5-6 combines with J gene TRBJ2-1; 8 nucleotides match TRBD2. This CDR3 region has 15 residues. Trimming removed 7 bases from V and 4 bases from J; junction bases left unmatched: 10. Germline V gives CDR1 SGHDT, CDR2 YYEEEE. The CDR3 is CASASGSYPYNEQFF. The CDR3 coding sequence is TGTGCCAGCGCAAGCGGGAGTTACCCATACAATGAGCAGTTCTTC. Full variable domain (rest looked up from reference TRBV5-6 and TRBJ2-1): DAGVTQSPTHLIKTRGQQVTLRCSPKSGHDTVSWYQQALGQGPQFIFQYYEEEERQRGNFPDRFSGHQFPNYSSELNVNALLLGDSALYLCASASGSYPYNEQFFGPGTRLTVL.

CDR3 sequence reads: CASSKGAGAPDTQYF. The CDR3 DNA is TGTGCCAGTTCCAAGGGGGCGGGAGCACCAGATACGCAGTATTTT. This chain uses TRBV6-1 with TRBJ2-3; the D call may be TRBD1 or TRBD2 (7 bases each). The CDR3 totals 15 residues. The V and J ends lost 9 bases and 4 bases respectively, with 20 bases between them. Germline V gene sequence: CDR1 MNHNS, CDR2 SASEGT.

The rearrangement links TRBV7-2 to TRBJ1-1; D remains ambiguous. CDR1 SGHTA and CDR2 FQGNSA come from the germline V gene. This CDR3 comprises 14 residues. V was cut by 2 bases and J by 3 bases, with 10 bases left in between. The CDR3 DNA reads TGTGCCAGCAGCTTAATAAGAGCGGACACTGAAGCTTTCTTT. Its protein is CASSLIRADTEAFF.

This chain links TRBV7-2 with TRBJ2-5; TRBD2 matches at 10 bases. Germline lookup yields CDR1 SGHTA and CDR2 FQGNSA. V was pared by 5 bases and J by 5 bases, with 5 bases of the junction left unmatched. The CDR3 is made up of 14 amino acids. This CDR3 is CASSHLAGEETQYF. The CDR3 DNA follows: TGTGCCAGCAGCCATCTAGCGGGAGAGGAGACCCAGTACTTC.

The V gene is TRBV7-9, the J gene TRBJ1-2, with D possibly being TRBD1 (6 bases). This CDR3 is 14 amino acids long. From germline, CDR1 is SEHNR and CDR2 FQNEAQ (reference sequence). V shed 2 bases and J shed 4 bases, with 11 bases lying between them. DNA for the CDR3: TGTGCCAGCAGCTTAACCGGACAGCCCTATGGCTACACCTTC. Its translation: CASSLTGQPYGYTF.

The V and J genes are TRBV28 and TRBJ2-1; D is perhaps TRBD2 (6 bases). Germline lookup yields CDR1 MDHEN and CDR2 SYDVKM. V lost 1 base, J lost 1 base, and 11 bases lay in between. This CDR3 spans 16 amino acids. The CDR3 here is CASSLFGSESYNEQFF. The CDR3 DNA follows: TGTGCCAGCAGTTTATTCGGGAGTGAGTCCTACAATGAGCAGTTCTTC.

The rearrangement uses TRBV4-1 and TRBJ1-1; 9 bases line up with TRBD1. Germline CDR1 is MGHRA and CDR2 is YSYEKL. CDR3 size: 16 residues. Germline trimming cut 0 bases from V and 3 bases from J; bases unmatched to any gene: 5. The CDR3 loop is CASSQEMTGGDTEAFF. The CDR3 region has the DNA TGCGCCAGCAGCCAAGAAATGACAGGGGGGGACACTGAAGCTTTCTTT.

This clonotype was observed once. The chain joins TRBV2 to TRBJ1-3; D gene unclear. Germline V gene data show CDR1 as SNHLY and CDR2 as FYNNEI. V lost 3 bases, J lost 0 bases, and 18 bases lay in between. The CDR3 is made up of 18 amino acids. The CDR3 loop reads CASSEKGRVGRSGNTIYF. The CDR3 bases are TGTGCCAGCAGTGAGAAGGGTAGGGTTGGACGCTCTGGAAACACCATATATTTT.

This chain uses TRBV12-2 with TRBJ1-4; the table's D call of TRBD1 was not tested on the DNA. TRBV12-2 is a pseudogene locus. This CDR3 has 16 amino acids. This CDR3 reads CASRWSGGIGNEKLFF. CDR3 bases: TGTGCAAGTCGCTGGTCCGGGGGAATCGGTAATGAAAAACTGTTTTTT.

V usage is TRBV11-2 and J usage is TRBJ2-7; 10 bases align to TRBD1. The CDR3 covers 15 residues. Germline V gene sequence: CDR1 SGHAT, CDR2 FQNNGV. Germline trimming cut 4 bases from V and 7 bases from J; bases unmatched to any gene: 10. The CDR3 DNA sequence: TGTGCCAGCAGCTCACCAAGGACAGGGGGTGGGGAGCAGTACTTC. It encodes CASSSPRTGGGEQYF.

CDR3 sequence reads: CASSQDLMGTGTGYTF. The CDR3, as DNA: TGCGCCAGCAGCCAAGATCTAATGGGAACAGGGACTGGCTACACCTTC. This chain uses TRBV4-1 with TRBJ1-2, with a tentative D call TRBD1 (6 bases). The CDR3 is 16 amino acids. The germline CDR1 and CDR2 sequences are MGHRA and YSYEKL. V was cut by 0 bases and J by 7 bases, with 18 bases left in between.

The V gene is TRBV4-3, the J gene TRBJ2-3, with TRBD2 matching over 12 bases. Germline lookup yields CDR1 LGHNA and CDR2 YSLEER. V was pared by 5 bases and J by 1 base, with 4 bases of the junction left unmatched. This CDR3 is built from 16 residues. The CDR3 sequence: CASSKGLAGRTDTQYF. DNA for the CDR3: TGCGCCAGCAGCAAGGGACTAGCGGGCCGCACAGATACGCAGTATTTT.

This clonotype was counted a single time. The chain couples TRBV7-9 to TRBJ2-7; D unresolved. The CDR3 loop spans 13 amino acids. CDR1 and CDR2 (germline): SEHNR, FQNEAQ (reference sequence). V gave up 5 bases and J gave up 2 bases, with 10 bases separating them. The CDR3 spells CASSPTLTYEQYF. In DNA form, the CDR3 reads TGTGCCAGCAGCCCGACACTGACCTACGAGCAGTACTTC. The variable domain in full, completed from reference TRBV7-9 and TRBJ2-7, reads DTGVSQNPRHKITKRGQNVTFRCDPISEHNRLYWYRQTLGQGPEFLTYFQNEAQLEKSRLLSDRFSAERPKGSFSTLEIQRTEQGDSAMYLCASSPTLTYEQYFGPGTRLTVT.

V is TRBV7-8 and J is TRBJ1-2; TRBD1 matches 7 bases. CDR1 and CDR2 (germline): SGHVS, FQNEAQ. The CDR3 loop spans 14 amino acids. Trimming at V came to 8 bases and at J to 6 bases, leaving 12 bases not matched to a gene. The CDR3 nucleotides are TGTGCCAGCGGTGACAGACAGGGCGTCGATGGCTACACCTTC. Protein product: CASGDRQGVDGYTF.

This chain links TRBV24-1 with TRBJ2-3; TRBD2 agrees at 7 bases. V trimming: 0 bases; J trimming: 4 bases; junction bases outside the gene matches: 3. CDR1 KGHDR and CDR2 SFDVKD come from the germline V gene. The CDR3 contains 15 residues. The CDR3 sequence: CATSDLEGGPDTQYF. For the CDR3, the DNA is TGTGCCACCAGTGATTTGGAGGGAGGGCCAGATACGCAGTATTTT.

This clonotype was found once. CDR3 in DNA: TGTGCCAGCGGATTCCAGGGGGCGGGCACTGAAGCTTTCTTT. It translates to CASGFQGAGTEAFF. The chain recombines TRBV7-9 with TRBJ1-1, with 8 positions matching TRBD1. Looked up from germline, CDR1 is SEHNR and CDR2 is FQNEAQ (reference sequence). Trimming cost V 8 bases and J 4 bases; bases outside gene matches: 9. The length of the CDR3 is 14 residues.